The 7 T cell receptor beta chains reported below all come from one sample, sequenced in a study of T cell responses to AZD1222 COVID-19 vaccine. Data came from immunoSEQ multiplex PCR; TCRdb stores just in-frame clones and leaves some out. This sample has some 84,000 clones, with over 75% found just once. Specimen: peripheral blood, collected on day 0 of AZD1222 vaccination. The receptors originated from an adult in good health.

V and J are TRBV6-5 and TRBJ1-1, with a tentative D call TRBD1 (5 bases). The V gene lost 6 bases and the J gene lost 4 bases, with 15 bases spanning the gap. The length of the CDR3 is 14 residues. Per germline, CDR1 MNHEY and CDR2 SVGAGI. CDR3: CASSRLGGGTEAFF. Here the CDR3 DNA reads TGTGCCAGCAGCCGACTCGGGGGAGGCACTGAAGCTTTCTTT.

This clone was recorded only once. The chain links TRBV28 to TRBJ1-2; D remains ambiguous. Trimming took 6 bases from V and 5 from J, leaving 13 bases between them. From germline, CDR1 is MDHEN and CDR2 SYDVKM. The CDR3 consists of 13 residues. CDR3 sequence (DNA): TGTGCCAGCAGCCCCGCTGGCCGTTATGGCTACACCTTC. This sequence encodes CASSPAGRYGYTF.

The chain has TRBV24-1 and TRBJ1-1, with TRBD1 identical over 12 bases. CDR1 and CDR2 (germline): KGHDR, SFDVKD. J lost 8 bases, V lost 10 bases, and 7 bases had no gene match. The CDR3 runs 13 residues. The CDR3 spells CATPGQGAAEAFF. As DNA, the CDR3 is TGTGCCACACCGGGACAGGGGGCGGCGGAAGCTTTCTTT.

The chain joins TRBV19 to TRBJ2-1, with 12 bases lining up with TRBD2. In germline, CDR1 is LNHDA, CDR2 SQIVND (reference sequence). This CDR3 has 18 amino acids. Losses at the gene ends were 4 bases for V and 3 bases for J; bases not matched to a gene: 10. DNA for the CDR3: TGTGCCAGTAGTACCCCAAGACTAGCGGGAGAATACTACAATGAGCAGTTCTTC. Protein sequence: CASSTPRLAGEYYNEQFF.

The CDR3 DNA is TGTGCCAGCAGCTTGGGGTTTCCGGGACAGGGGAATAGCAATCAGCCCCAGCATTTT. This translates into CASSLGFPGQGNSNQPQHF. V usage is TRBV5-6 and J usage is TRBJ1-5, with TRBD1 matching 10 bases. Trimming took 0 bases from V and 0 from J; bases not matched to a gene: 9. The CDR3 is made up of 19 amino acids. Germline V gives CDR1 SGHDT, CDR2 YYEEEE. The full variable domain, rest sourced from reference TRBV5-6 and TRBJ1-5, is DAGVTQSPTHLIKTRGQQVTLRCSPKSGHDTVSWYQQALGQGPQFIFQYYEEEERQRGNFPDRFSGHQFPNYSSELNVNALLLGDSALYLCASSLGFPGQGNSNQPQHFGDGTRLSIL.

This clone occurred once. The chain recombines TRBV7-2 with TRBJ1-1; D is uncertain. Germline lookup yields CDR1 SGHTA and CDR2 FQGNSA. V gave up 5 bases and J gave up 4 bases, with 8 bases separating them. This CDR3 contains 12 residues. For the CDR3, the DNA is TGTGCCAGCAGCCCTCTGGGCACTGAAGCTTTCTTT. Its protein product is CASSPLGTEAFF.

V is TRBV5-1 and J is TRBJ2-7; 8 bases map to TRBD1. The CDR3 covers 14 residues. Germline assignment: CDR1 SGHRS and CDR2 YFSETQ. The junction had 5 bases not matched to a gene; V was cut back by 4 bases and J by 2 bases. The CDR3 sequence: CASSLTGEAYEQYF. CDR3 in DNA: TGCGCCAGCAGCCTGACAGGGGAGGCCTACGAGCAGTACTTC.